These 20 T cell receptor beta chains came from one sample sequenced in a study of vaccination and CD4 T cells after COVID-19. These receptors' targets are unknown. With the Oncomine TCR Beta short-read assay, DNA from cultured CD4+ T cells was sequenced. Extraction of genomic DNA was performed on cultured CD4+ T cells. Each CDR3 protein gets one entry after TCRdb re-called the PCR reads with MiXCR. The table lists some 10,000 distinct CDR3 sequences, under 50% of them singletons, with over 10% in the top ten. Treatment denoted: approximately 11-day PBMC culture with coronavirus spike peptide pools or control peptides (ViraFEST assay). One should note that the unexposed donor's CD4+ T cells were collected before the COVID-19 pandemic (2011-2018). The sequenced material came from CD4+ T cells from blood, cultured in vitro. These receptor sequences come from a human donor in good health.

The genes are TRBV28 and TRBJ1-4; D might be TRBD1 (6 bases). V lost 5 bases to trimming and J lost 10 bases, with 20 bases between them. Per the germline V gene, CDR1 is MDHEN and CDR2 is SYDVKM. This CDR3 region has 15 residues. CDR3 residues: CASSPTQGLSGKLFF. The CDR3 DNA reads TGTGCCAGCAGTCCCACACAGGGACTATCGGGAAAACTGTTTTTT. Full variable domain (missing parts from reference TRBV28 and TRBJ1-4): DVKVTQSSRYLVKRTGEKVFLECVQDMDHENMFWYRQDPGLGLRLIYFSYDVKMKEKGDIPEGYSVSREKKERFSLILESASTNQTSMYLCASSPTQGLSGKLFFGSGTQLSVL.

This sequence joins TRBV20-1 and TRBJ1-2, with unresolved D. V dropped 0 bases and J dropped 4 bases, with 6 bases sitting between them. Germline CDR1 is DFQATT and CDR2 is SNEGSKA (reference sequence). CDR3 length: 12 residues. This CDR3 is CSARDNSYGYTF. The CDR3 nucleotides read TGCAGTGCTAGAGATAACAGCTATGGCTACACCTTC.

The V and J genes are TRBV6-1 and TRBJ1-2; TRBD1 is a possible D gene (6 bases). Trimming cost V 6 bases and J 4 bases, with 12 bases left between them. From germline, CDR1 is MNHNS and CDR2 SASEGT. The length of the CDR3 is 13 residues. The CDR3 region has the DNA TGTGCCAGCAGGAAGGGGGGGGGCTATGGCTACACCTTC. It is translated as CASRKGGGYGYTF.

This sequence joins TRBV7-2 and TRBJ2-3; no firm D call. The CDR3 runs to 12 residues. Deletions cut 4 bases from V and 8 bases from J, with 10 bases between. Per the germline V gene, CDR1 is SGHTA and CDR2 is FQGNSA. In nucleotides, the CDR3 is TGTGCCAGCAGCTGGCCTGACCCTACGCAGTATTTT. Translation gives CASSWPDPTQYF.

This clonotype was observed a handful of times. The chain recombines TRBV6-5 with TRBJ2-5; the D is unclear. The CDR3 contains 13 residues. From germline, CDR1 is MNHEY and CDR2 SVGAGI. Trimming left V 2 bases short and J 5 bases short, with 9 bases between. The CDR3 is CASSYRWSETQYF. As DNA, the CDR3 is TGTGCCAGCAGTTACCGATGGTCCGAGACCCAGTACTTC.

This clonotype was recorded a few times. The gene calls are TRBV7-2 and TRBJ2-3, with D unclear. Looked up from germline, CDR1 is SGHTA and CDR2 is FQGNSA. The CDR3 extends over 15 amino acids. V lost 6 bases to trimming and J lost 4 bases, with 17 bases between them. For the CDR3, the DNA is TGTGCCAGCAGGAAAGGTGTGTCCCGGCCAGATACGCAGTATTTT. Encoded protein: CASRKGVSRPDTQYF. Filled out from reference TRBV7-2 and TRBJ2-3, the complete variable domain reads GAGVSQSPSNKVTEKGKDVELRCDPISGHTALYWYRQSLGQGLEFLIYFQGNSAPDKSGLPSDRFSAERTGGSVSTLTIQRTQQEDSAVYLCASRKGVSRPDTQYFGPGTRLTVL.

This chain links TRBV12-3 or TRBV12-4 with TRBJ1-2; D uncertain. The CDR3 length is 12 residues. Trimming stripped 4 bases from V and 7 bases from J, with 10 bases between. CDR3: CASSSGWIGYTF. CDR3 DNA sequence: TGTGCCAGCAGTTCCGGTTGGATTGGCTACACCTTC.

This clonotype has only one observation. CDR3 sequence: CASSYGSFYSNQPQHF. The CDR3 DNA reads TGTGCCAGCAGTTACGGCAGCTTTTATAGCAATCAGCCCCAGCATTTT. V gene TRBV6-2 or TRBV6-3 combines with J gene TRBJ1-5, with no clear D. The CDR3 covers 16 residues. V lost 2 bases, J lost 0 bases, and 11 bases lay in between. CDR1 MNHEY and CDR2 SVGEGT come from the germline V gene.

This clonotype has only a few counts. The chain has TRBV7-9 and TRBJ2-2; a weak D match, TRBD1 (6 bases). Germline V CDR1 and CDR2: SEHNR, FQNEAQ (reference sequence). V lost 2 bases, J lost 1 base, and 14 bases lay in between. This CDR3 has 17 amino acids. Here the CDR3 DNA reads TGTGCCAGCAGCTTATTGCCAGCAGGGGTGAACACCGGGGAGCTGTTTTTT. Its translation: CASSLLPAGVNTGELFF. The whole variable domain, remainder taken from reference TRBV7-9 and TRBJ2-2, is DTGVSQNPRHKITKRGQNVTFRCDPISEHNRLYWYRQTLGQGPEFLTYFQNEAQLEKSRLLSDRFSAERPKGSFSTLEIQRTEQGDSAMYLCASSLLPAGVNTGELFFGEGSRLTVL.

The chain combines TRBV27 with TRBJ2-7; 14 nucleotides agree with TRBD2. V lost 3 bases and J lost 2; bases outside the gene matches: 0. Germline CDR1 and CDR2: MNHEY and SMNVEV (reference sequence). The CDR3 has 15 amino acids. The CDR3 DNA reads TGTGCCAGCAGTTTGACTAGCGGGAGGGCCTACGAGCAGTACTTC. Protein product: CASSLTSGRAYEQYF.

V gene TRBV6-5 combines with J gene TRBJ1-3; a weak D match, TRBD1 (6 bases). Trimming pared 4 bases from V and 0 bases from J, leaving 13 bases between. CDR1 is MNHEY, CDR2 SVGAGI, per germline. The CDR3 consists of 16 residues. In nucleotides, the CDR3 is TGTGCCAGCAGTTCTCGCAGGGGCCACTCTGGAAACACCATATATTTT. This gives the protein CASSSRRGHSGNTIYF.

This chain uses TRBV20-1 with TRBJ1-2, with D possibly matching TRBD1 (6 bases). This CDR3 is 11 amino acids long. Germline V CDR1 and CDR2: DFQATT, SNEGSKA (reference sequence). V was trimmed by 3 bases and J by 8 bases, leaving 10 bases between them. This CDR3 is CSARRGGGYTF. For the CDR3, the DNA is TGCAGTGCTAGGCGGGGGGGCGGCTACACCTTC.

The chain recombines TRBV5-6 with TRBJ2-5; possibly TRBD2 for D (6 bases). Trimming removed 7 bases at V and 5 bases at J, with 24 bases between. CDR1 SGHDT and CDR2 YYEEEE come from the germline V gene. The CDR3 runs to 16 residues. The CDR3 region has the DNA TGTGCCAGCGGTCGAGGGTTCGGGACTCTTGAGGAGACCCAGTACTTC. It is translated as CASGRGFGTLEETQYF.

The rearrangement joins TRBV6-1 to TRBJ2-5; 10 bases map to TRBD2. J was trimmed by 5 bases and V by 6 bases; bases with no gene match: 12. Germline V lookup: CDR1 MNHNS, CDR2 SASEGT. The length of the CDR3 is 16 residues. The CDR3: CASRLTSGSSGETQYF. In DNA, the CDR3 is TGTGCCAGCAGGTTGACTAGCGGGTCCTCCGGGGAGACCCAGTACTTC.

This clonotype has only one observation. The rearrangement joins TRBV7-6 to TRBJ2-3; maybe TRBD2 (6 bases). The ends were cut back, 8 bases at V and 1 base at J, with 13 bases in the middle. The CDR3 spans 14 residues. Germline assignment: CDR1 SGHVS and CDR2 FNYEAQ. CDR3 loop: CASAPRRGTDTQYF. CDR3 nucleotide sequence: TGTGCCAGCGCCCCACGGAGGGGCACAGATACGCAGTATTTT. Complete variable domain (other parts from reference TRBV7-6 and TRBJ2-3): GAGVSQSPRYKVTKRGQDVALRCDPISGHVSLYWYRQALGQGPEFLTYFNYEAQQDKSGLPNDRFSAERPEGSISTLTIQRTEQRDSAMYRCASAPRRGTDTQYFGPGTRLTVL.

This clonotype was recorded once. This chain links TRBV30 with TRBJ2-7; D tentatively reads TRBD1 or TRBD2 (5 bases each). Per germline, CDR1 GTSNPN and CDR2 SVGIG (reference sequence). Trimming left V 8 bases short and J 7 bases short, with 15 bases between. The CDR3 covers 11 residues. The CDR3: CARRQGGEQYF. As DNA, the CDR3 is TGTGCCAGAAGGCAGGGCGGGGAGCAGTACTTC.

V is TRBV6-2 or TRBV6-3 and J is TRBJ1-1; D gene uncertain. CDR3 size: 11 residues. Germline loops: CDR1 MNHEY, CDR2 SVGEGT. Between the trimmed V and J ends, which lost 10 bases and 5 bases, there was a span of 11 bases. CDR3 nucleotides: TGTGCCACCTCGCCTAGGACTGAAGCTTTCTTT. Translated: CATSPRTEAFF.

CDR3 nucleotides: TGTGCCAGCAGGGTCGGGACAGGGGAGCGGGGCTACACCTTC. It yields the protein CASRVGTGERGYTF. The J gene is TRBJ1-2, the V gene TRBV2; 10 bases agree with TRBD1. There are 14 residues in the CDR3. V lost 6 bases to trimming and J lost 8 bases; unmatched junction nucleotides: 9. CDR1 is SNHLY and CDR2 is FYNNEI in the germline V gene.

The V call is TRBV29-1, the J call TRBJ2-1, with D perhaps matching TRBD2 (6 bases). Trimming pared 1 base from V and 5 bases from J, leaving 15 bases between. This CDR3 has 15 amino acids. In germline, CDR1 is SQVTM, CDR2 ANQGSEA. The CDR3 here is CSVEALAMSDNEQFF. The CDR3 bases are TGCAGCGTTGAAGCCCTAGCGATGTCTGACAATGAGCAGTTCTTC.

V and J are TRBV28 and TRBJ1-4; TRBD1 aligns across 11 bases. The CDR3 consists of 14 residues. Germline values: CDR1 MDHEN, CDR2 SYDVKM. V lost 6 bases to trimming and J lost 6 bases; unmatched junction nucleotides: 3. In DNA form, the CDR3 reads TGTGCCAGCAGCGGGACAGGGGGACATGAAAAACTGTTTTTT. Translation: CASSGTGGHEKLFF.